This TCR beta chain appears in the sequencing data of a study of shared clonotypes between healthy human individuals. Study-level findings and limits: An expected dependence of interdonor clonotype sharing on sequencing depth was noted. Apart from blood, nothing was sampled; tissue repertoires likely differ.

Points on this clone: The antigen is undetermined.

Trimming pared 1 base from V and 3 bases from J, leaving 4 bases between. The CDR3 loop spans 13 amino acids. The V gene's germline CDR1 is LGHNT and CDR2 FRNRAP. As handled by the study authors: ImmunoSEQ gave junction-only sequences without quality scores, so filtering differed. Profiling relied on immunoSEQ multiplex PCR, and the TCRdb table lists in-frame clones only, not all of them. The DNA was the basis for D and trimming; V, J and clone size are from that table. This repertoire shows about 480,000 clones, about 79% found once; its top ten account for 9.5% to 15%. Unsorted samples relied on about 90 million PBMCs, which served as the source of genomic DNA.

The chain recombines TRBV12-5 with TRBJ1-5; D call uncertain. The sample taken for sequencing was PBMCs. The clonotype was recovered from a woman aged 40 to 49 in good health. Some clones in this sample may be carry-over from other donors' samples. CDR3 in DNA: TGTGCTAGTGGTTTGGGTAACAATCAGCCCCAGCATTTT. It is translated as CASGLGNNQPQHF.